This T cell receptor (beta chain) was obtained from a study of blood T cell repertoires in COVID-19. About the study: Collection of acute and convalescent COVID-19 samples took place in the United States, Italy and Spain. Sample material is recorded as cDNA or gDNA derived from T cells, B-cell-depleted T cells, or PBMCs.

Germline assignment: CDR1 MGHRA and CDR2 YSYEKL. The germline V and J ends were trimmed by 1 base and 9 bases, with 4 bases remaining between them. There are 11 residues in the CDR3. Assay used: immunoSEQ multiplex PCR; TCRdb lists only in-frame clones, some missing. The sample gives about 67,000 clones, 70% to 90% of which show up once; 1.2% is in the top ten. The table lists this clone with a count of one. Sequenced material: peripheral blood. V is TRBV4-1 and J is TRBJ2-1; unclear D gene. The clonotype was recovered from a woman in her fifties or sixties with acute or convalescent COVID-19. The CDR3 loop reads CASSQASEQFF. DNA for the CDR3: TGCGCCAGCAGCCAAGCGAGTGAGCAGTTCTTC.